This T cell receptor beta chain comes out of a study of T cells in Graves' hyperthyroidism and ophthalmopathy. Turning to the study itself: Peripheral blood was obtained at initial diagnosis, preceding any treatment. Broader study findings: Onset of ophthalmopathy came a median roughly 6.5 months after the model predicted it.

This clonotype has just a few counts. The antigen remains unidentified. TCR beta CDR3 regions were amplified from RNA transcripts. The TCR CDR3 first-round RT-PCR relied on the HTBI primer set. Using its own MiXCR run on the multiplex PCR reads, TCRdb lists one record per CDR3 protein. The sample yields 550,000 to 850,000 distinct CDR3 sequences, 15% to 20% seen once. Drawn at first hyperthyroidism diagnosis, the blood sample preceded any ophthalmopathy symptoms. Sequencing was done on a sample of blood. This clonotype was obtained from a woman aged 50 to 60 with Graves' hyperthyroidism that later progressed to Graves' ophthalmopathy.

The CDR3 region is CASSQVGLAVINIQYF. The CDR3 DNA is TGTGCCAGCAGCCAAGTCGGACTAGCGGTTATTAACATTCAGTACTTC. The genes are TRBV3-1 and TRBJ2-4, with TRBD2 matching 10 bases. After removal of 1 base from V and 7 bases from J, the junction contained 7 bases not matched to a gene. There are 16 residues in the CDR3. In germline, CDR1 is LGHDT, CDR2 YNNKEL (reference sequence).